The subject of this entry is one TCR beta chain. Repertoires were generated with immunoSEQ multiplex PCR, while TCRdb's copy carries only in-frame clones and drops some. The data contain about 77,000 clones, around 92% of them seen just once; the ten biggest clones take up nearly 6%. The data originate from a study of control samples from healthy donors and cancer patients. The sequencing input was blood. This TCR derives from a woman in her sixties or seventies in good health.

The CDR3 spells CATSRVGELRSPLHF. The CDR3 region has the DNA TGTGCCACCAGCAGAGTCGGGGAGTTGCGTTCACCCCTCCACTTT. V gene TRBV15 combines with J gene TRBJ1-6; D remains ambiguous. CDR1 LNHNV and CDR2 YYDKDF come from the germline V gene (reference sequence). CDR3 size: 15 residues. Trimming removed 1 base at V and 9 bases at J, with 13 bases between.